The rows below give T cell receptor beta chains drawn from one sample of a study of cytomegalovirus exposure and HLA in healthy donors. TCRdb keeps only in-frame clones here, not all; method: immunoSEQ multiplex PCR. Here the sample spans about 92,000 clones, 60% to 80% being singletons. Sample: PBMCs. Receptors were obtained from a man in his forties or fifties in good health and CMV-seropositive. The CDR3 runs from the conserved cysteine through the conserved F or W. Fields, in order: CDR3 DNA, CDR3 protein, clone size, J gene, V gene, CDR3 length, D gene. D genes are given only for firm matches. Size is omitted from some rows. Given values are once, few, many or a class for expanded clones.

TGTGCCAGCACCACAGGGGGACAGGGGGGGACTGAAGCTTTCTTT CASTTGGQGGTEAFF . TRBJ1-1 TRBV6-5 15 TRBD1
TGTGCCTGGAGCTCAGCGGGGAGCAGAAACACCATATATTTT CAWSSAGSRNTIYF . TRBJ1-3 TRBV30 14 .
TGTGCCATCAGTGAGTCGGACAGGGGGAGCACAGATACGCAGTATTTT CAISESDRGSTDTQYF . TRBJ2-3 TRBV10-3 16 TRBD1
TGTGCCAGCACTTCGGGGGGAACTAATGAAAAACTGTTTTTT CASTSGGTNEKLFF few TRBJ1-4 TRBV6-5 14 .
TGTGCCAGCAGAGGGACAGGGAAGAAACTGTTTTTT CASRGTGKKLFF . TRBJ1-4 TRBV6-5 12 TRBD1
TGTGCCAGTAGAGGACAGGGTGATTCACCCCTCAACTTT CASRGQGDSPLNF . TRBJ1-6 TRBV27 13 TRBD1
TGCGCCAGCAGCCCGAGTTTCGACAGGGCTCGATCTGAAGCTTTCTTT CASSPSFDRARSEAFF . TRBJ1-1 TRBV5-1 16 TRBD1
TGTGCCACCAGCAGAGATCTGGCGGGGGGGCGCGGCGAGCAGTACTTC CATSRDLAGGRGEQYF . TRBJ2-7 TRBV15 16 TRBD2
TGTGCCAGCAGCAAAAGCCTTGACAGGGCTCAGAACACTGAAGCTTTCTTT CASSKSLDRAQNTEAFF . TRBJ1-1 TRBV7-2 17 TRBD1
TGCAGCGTTCATCAGGGGTCGCCAGATACGCAGTATTTT CSVHQGSPDTQYF . TRBJ2-3 TRBV29-1 13 .
TGTGCCTCCGAAGGGCAGGGGCGGTCTGAAGCTTTCTTT CASEGQGRSEAFF . TRBJ1-1 TRBV30 13 .
TGTGCCAGTCGGGGGAATTCACCCCTCCACTTT CASRGNSPLHF . TRBJ1-6 TRBV28 11 .
TGTGCCAGCAGCTTATTTGGCGGGGGGGCCGCAGATACGCAGTATTTT CASSLFGGGAADTQYF . TRBJ2-3 TRBV7-2 16 TRBD2
TGTGCCAGCAGCTTAGCTCGGAGCTCCTACAATGAGCAGTTCTTC CASSLARSSYNEQFF once TRBJ2-1 TRBV7-3 15 .
TGTGCCAGCAGCCAAGGGGTCGTGGGGAGCGAGCAGTACTTC CASSQGVVGSEQYF . TRBJ2-7 TRBV4-2 14 .
TGTGCCAGCCGACTATATGAAATGGGTTCACCCCTCCACTTT CASRLYEMGSPLHF once TRBJ1-6 TRBV27 14 .
TGTGCCATCAGTGAGGGAGGGGACATTCAGTACTTC CAISEGGDIQYF . TRBJ2-4 TRBV10-3 12 .
TGTGCCAGCAGGCTGACAGATTCTACCAACACTGAAGCTTTCTTT CASRLTDSTNTEAFF . TRBJ1-1 TRBV2 15 .
TGTGCCAGCAGGGGGCGAAGCCAGAATGAAAAACTGTTTTTT CASRGRSQNEKLFF . TRBJ1-4 TRBV6-5 14 .
TGCGCCAGCAGCTTGGATCCGACTAGCGGGGGGGCAGATGAGCAGTTCTTC CASSLDPTSGGADEQFF . TRBJ2-1 TRBV5-1 17 TRBD2
TGTGCCAGCAGCCAAGTTGGGACTAGCGCCTCTCGCACAGATACGCAGTATTTT CASSQVGTSASRTDTQYF few TRBJ2-3 TRBV4-2 18 TRBD2
TGTGCCAGCAGTGAGAATTCCGGGACAGGGGTTATGAACACTGAAGCTTTCTTT CASSENSGTGVMNTEAFF once TRBJ1-1 TRBV25-1 18 TRBD1
TGTGCCAGCAGTCTTAGCGGGGACCTTTACGAGCAGTACTTC CASSLSGDLYEQYF . TRBJ2-7 TRBV28 14 TRBD2
TGTGCCAGTTCAGTGGTTCTCCTAGCGGGGGCTAGCTCCTACAATGAGCAGTTCTTC CASSVVLLAGASSYNEQFF . TRBJ2-1 TRBV6-4 19 TRBD2
TGTGCCAGTAGTCGATTAGACCAAGAGACCCAGTACTTC CASSRLDQETQYF . TRBJ2-5 TRBV19 13 .
TGTGCCAGCAGCCCGCGGACAGGGGCTAACTATGGCTACACCTTC CASSPRTGANYGYTF few TRBJ1-2 TRBV9 15 TRBD1
TGTGCCAGCAGCTTAGCGGGGCTTACCTACAATGAGCAGTTCTTC CASSLAGLTYNEQFF . TRBJ2-1 TRBV7-6 15 .
TGTGCCAGCAGTGGAGTGGCGTCTCAAGAGACCCAGTACTTC CASSGVASQETQYF . TRBJ2-5 TRBV6-5 14 .
TGCGCCAGCAGCCAATCAGTGGGACAGTCCTACGAGCAGTACTTC CASSQSVGQSYEQYF few TRBJ2-7 TRBV4-3 15 TRBD1
TGTGCCAGCAGCTTAAGCGGGGGTAGCACAGATACGCAGTATTTT CASSLSGGSTDTQYF . TRBJ2-3 TRBV7-2 15 TRBD2
TGTGCTAGTGGTCTCCCTCGGGGACTCTGGGGAGAGACCCAGTACTTC CASGLPRGLWGETQYF . TRBJ2-5 TRBV12-5 16 .
TGCGCCAGCAGCCAAGCTGGACTCTCTGGGGCCAACGTCCTGACTTTC CASSQAGLSGANVLTF . TRBJ2-6 TRBV4-1 16 .
TGTGCCTGGAGTAAGGGGGTCGGCTATGGCTACACCTTC CAWSKGVGYGYTF few TRBJ1-2 TRBV30 13 .
TGTGCCAGCAGTTTAAGGACAGCGAACACTGAAGCTTTCTTT CASSLRTANTEAFF . TRBJ1-1 TRBV27 14 .
TGTGCCAGCAGCTTCATTTATGGGACTTCACGTGCCTACGAGCAGTACTTC CASSFIYGTSRAYEQYF . TRBJ2-7 TRBV11-2 17 .
TGTGCCAGCAGCATCGGACAGGGGACGGGGGGGGAGCAGTACTTC CASSIGQGTGGEQYF . TRBJ2-7 TRBV7-2 15 .
TGCGCCAGCAGCCAAGATCGGGGACAGGGGGCATACGAGCAGTACTTC CASSQDRGQGAYEQYF . TRBJ2-7 TRBV4-3 16 TRBD1
TGTGCCAGCAGCTTAAGAAGACAGGAAGAGACCCAGTACTTC CASSLRRQEETQYF . TRBJ2-5 TRBV7-2 14 .
TGCAGCGTCGGGGGACAGGGGACAGGTGAAGCTTTCTTT CSVGGQGTGEAFF few TRBJ1-1 TRBV29-1 13 TRBD1
TGTGCCAGCAGCAAGACAGGGCCTAATTCACCCCTCCACTTT CASSKTGPNSPLHF . TRBJ1-6 TRBV11-3 14 TRBD1
TGCGCCAGCAGCTTGGTAGGGGGCGACACCGGGGAGCTGTTTTTT CASSLVGGDTGELFF many TRBJ2-2 TRBV5-1 15 TRBD1
TGCGCCAGCGGACTAGCTGAGACCCAGTACTTC CASGLAETQYF few TRBJ2-5 TRBV4-1 11 TRBD2
TGTGCCAGCAGCAAATCTCGACCTAGCGGGGGGGTAGAGACCCAGTACTTC CASSKSRPSGGVETQYF . TRBJ2-5 TRBV21-1 17 .
TGTGCCAGCAGTGAACTAGCGGGGCAAGAGACCCAGTACTTC CASSELAGQETQYF . TRBJ2-5 TRBV6-1 14 TRBD2
TGTGCCATCAGGACGGACAGGGGAGAAGATACGCAGTATTTT CAIRTDRGEDTQYF . TRBJ2-3 TRBV10-3 14 TRBD1
TGTGCCAGCAACTCTTTGTCCGGGGGTCCGCGCCATTCCTACGAGCAGTACTTC CASNSLSGGPRHSYEQYF few TRBJ2-7 TRBV27 18 .
TGCGCCAGCAGCCCGACTAGCGGTGGTCCCCAAGAGACCCAGTACTTC CASSPTSGGPQETQYF . TRBJ2-5 TRBV5-1 16 TRBD2
TGTGCCAGCAGTGAAGACGGACAGGGGGTTCACTATGGCTACACCTTC CASSEDGQGVHYGYTF . TRBJ1-2 TRBV25-1 16 TRBD1
TGTGCCAGTTGGGGGCAGGGAAAGCAGTACTTC CASWGQGKQYF . TRBJ2-5 TRBV28 11 .
TGTGCCAGCAGCCAAGTGGGCTACGGGCGGGAACGCACAGATACGCAGTATTTT CASSQVGYGRERTDTQYF . TRBJ2-3 TRBV4-2 18 .
TGCGCCAGCAGCCAGGGGGGACAGGTCTACGAGCAGTACTTC CASSQGGQVYEQYF . TRBJ2-7 TRBV4-1 14 TRBD1
TGTGCCTGGAGCGGTCTAGCGGGGGGCACAGATACGCAGTATTTT CAWSGLAGGTDTQYF few TRBJ2-3 TRBV30 15 TRBD2
TGTGCCAGCAGCTTAGGGTTGCTAGCGGGGGGTGGGGAGACCCAGTACTTC CASSLGLLAGGGETQYF once TRBJ2-5 TRBV7-2 17 TRBD2
TGTGCCAGCAGCCACCAGGGGGCTAACGAGCAGTACTTC CASSHQGANEQYF . TRBJ2-7 TRBV14 13 TRBD1
TGTGCCAGCAGTGAGGCAGGGTTGAGCAATCAGCCCCAGCATTTT CASSEAGLSNQPQHF . TRBJ1-5 TRBV6-1 15 .
TGTGCCTGGAGCAGGTATTACGAGCAGTACTTC CAWSRYYEQYF . TRBJ2-7 TRBV30 11 .